This paragraph covers one T cell receptor (beta chain) sequence. What this receptor recognizes is not known. Base qualities are not at hand, and no much larger clone is one base apart. In light of the paper, this sample's treatment or condition label describes: live attenuated yellow fever vaccine strain. A standard Ficoll-Paque protocol was used to isolate PBMCs from peripheral blood. CD4 and CD8 T-cell fractions were isolated with Dynabeads CD4 and CD8 positive selection kits. TriZol was used to extract RNA from bulk PBMCs, from CD4 and CD8 fractions, and from dextramer-positive and dextramer-negative fractions. The CDR3, cysteine through phenylalanine, is 13 amino acids long. Left in the record is the CDR3 DNA by itself, 39 bases read in frame from the first base. CDR1 and CDR2 (DFQATT, SNEGSKA) derive from the germline V gene (reference sequence). The trim is 5 bases for V and 1 base for J, with a gap of 11 bases between the germline ends.

The sequencer was an Illumina NovaSeq 6000. TCR cDNA was made using 5'RACE template switching, a step that added a universal primer site and unique molecular identifiers. cDNA synthesis was primed from both the TCR alpha and TCR beta constant segments. Library amplification used two PCR steps, and the second PCR step added sample barcodes and sequencing adapters. Libraries were sequenced on Illumina HiSeq 2500 (2x100 bp) or NovaSeq (2x150 bp). As for the authors' bioinformatics: Reads were demultiplexed and collapsed into UMI consensus sequences with MIGEC, and V(D)J alignment was performed with MiXCR. Using edgeR on replicate PBMC samples, clonotypes were called vaccine-responding if FDR was below 0.01 and the log2 fold change was above 5 up to day 15. Bulk clonotypes were assigned CD4 or CD8 identity according to which sequenced CD4 or CD8 repertoire held them at higher abundance. TCRdb reprocessing: public reads trimmed at Q25 with fastp, clones called with MiXCR, in-frame beta chains kept. Entries are consolidated by CDR3 protein sequence, retaining the most common genes and DNA. TCRdb's processing, not the study's, gives the V and J calls here. This sample gives some 300,000 distinct CDR3 sequences in total; approximately 10% of them show up just once. Around 3.4% of the sample is held by the ten biggest clonotypes.

This specimen belongs to a study of T cells after yellow fever vaccination (dated by TCRdb to the late 2010s). Regarding the complete study: The SMART-Seq v4 Ultra Low Input RNA kit was used to prepare libraries from fractions with low cell numbers. Two healthy male donors made up the cohort, one aged 18 to 30 years and the other aged 30 to 39 years. Blood was collected at multiple timepoints before and after primary and secondary immunization, and bulk PBMC replicates and cell subsets were isolated. To follow T-cell clones before and after both primary and booster YFV17D yellow fever vaccination, bulk TCR alpha and beta repertoires underwent longitudinal sequencing. Paper-wide results and their limitations: After the booster, most clones that had expanded after primary vaccination were detected again (about 95% of CD4 and over 75% of CD8), suggesting broad maintenance of memory. FACS-sorted repertoires could contain abundant contaminating clonotypes from the bulk population, so computational filtering was required. Compared with the primary T-cell response, the secondary T-cell response was weaker but faster, peaking on day 5 rather than day 15. A small fraction of clonotypes appeared in both the CD4 and CD8 compartments, likely as a result of convergent recombination. The study included only two donors, which limits how far the findings can be generalized.

The source is a man between 18 and 29 years old who received the YFV17D yellow fever vaccine. The chain was built from TRBV20-1 and TRBJ2-5, with the D gene not confidently named. Here the sequenced sample was CD4+ T cells sorted from PBMCs, taken 5 days after the yellow fever booster vaccination. The nucleotides read TGCAGTGCTGAACTACAAACCCAAGAGACCCAGTACTTC. Its amino acids are CSAELQTQETQYF.